This T cell receptor (beta chain) came from a study of cytomegalovirus exposure and HLA in healthy donors. General study findings and limits: The authors later found HLA-associated TCR beta chains more clonally expanded than equally common others. Overall, roughly 170 TCR beta chains were annotated as cytomegalovirus-associated. The later analysis indicated that the majority of CMV-associated TCR beta chains appeared HLA-restricted.

60 Vbeta and 13 Jbeta primers were used in PCR. Produced via immunoSEQ multiplex PCR; TCRdb's table is partial and in-frame only. The repertoire consists of 100,000 to 150,000 clones, with roughly four fifths occurring once and the leading ten covering around 6.4%. The CDR3 covers 13 residues. Trimming took off 8 bases at V and 3 bases at J, with 11 bases between the two ends. Germline loops: CDR1 MNHEY, CDR2 SVGAGI. To note about this clone: Its target is not known.

The material sequenced was PBMCs. The rearrangement joins TRBV6-5 to TRBJ2-1, with a weak D call TRBD2 (6 bases). This clonotype originated in a woman aged 35 to 49 in good health and CMV-seropositive. The DNA of the CDR3 is TGTGCCAGCCGTCGCGGGAACTACAATGAGCAGTTCTTC. This translates into CASRRGNYNEQFF.